This is a list of T cell receptor beta chains from one sample in a study of blood T cell repertoires in COVID-19. Sequencing was performed with immunoSEQ multiplex PCR; in TCRdb, only in-frame clones are kept and a portion is missing. The data contain 200,000 to 250,000 clones, roughly 92% of them singletons. Sample: peripheral blood. Every receptor here comes from a man in his 60s with COVID-19, enrolled during active disease. The CDR3 runs from the conserved cysteine through the conserved F or W. A D gene is named only where the DNA matches it firmly. Expanded clones are given a class, and other clones once, few, many or no size at all.

J gene	clone size	D gene	V gene	CDR3 protein	CDR3 DNA
TRBJ2-1	NA	TRBD2	TRBV29-1	CSVDNSGSYNEQFF	TGCAGCGTTGATAACAGCGGGAGCTACAATGAGCAGTTCTTC
TRBJ1-2	NA	TRBD1	TRBV30	CAWSVGQGYGYTF	TGTGCCTGGAGTGTGGGACAGGGCTATGGCTACACCTTC
TRBJ2-7	once	NA	TRBV11-1	CASSHTVAVRGYEQYF	TGTGCCAGCAGCCATACGGTGGCAGTTCGGGGCTACGAGCAGTACTTC
TRBJ1-1	NA	NA	TRBV28	CASSLAGATEAFF	TGTGCCAGCAGTTTAGCAGGGGCCACTGAAGCTTTCTTT
TRBJ1-5	NA	NA	TRBV18	CASSPPAGQPQHF	TGTGCCAGCTCACCCCCAGCGGGACAGCCCCAGCATTTT
TRBJ1-2	NA	NA	TRBV3-1/TRBV3-2	CASSPRNRERGYTF	TGTGCCAGCAGCCCTCGAAACAGGGAGAGGGGCTACACCTTC
TRBJ2-1	NA	NA	TRBV7-9	CASSLDNGRGNEQFF	TGTGCCAGCAGCTTAGATAACGGCAGGGGCAATGAGCAGTTCTTC
TRBJ2-7	NA	NA	TRBV29-1	CSVVRYRVAYEQYF	TGCAGCGTCGTACGTTACAGGGTAGCCTACGAGCAGTACTTC
TRBJ1-2	NA	NA	TRBV27	CASSLTQSNYGYTF	TGTGCCAGCAGTTTAACCCAGTCTAACTATGGCTACACCTTC
TRBJ2-7	NA	TRBD1	TRBV29-1	CSVEAESVGQTYF	TGCAGCGTTGAAGCCGAGTCGGTGGGACAGACGTACTTC
TRBJ1-5	NA	NA	TRBV5-6	CASSLGGRGYQPQHF	TGTGCCAGCAGCTTGGGAGGGCGGGGGTATCAGCCCCAGCATTTT
TRBJ2-2	NA	NA	TRBV3-1/TRBV3-2	CASSRLETGELFF	TGTGCCAGCAGCCGACTAGAGACCGGGGAGCTGTTTTTT
TRBJ1-6	NA	TRBD1	TRBV10-3	CAISESPAVQGGNSPLHF	TGTGCCATCAGTGAGTCCCCCGCCGTACAGGGGGGGAATTCACCCCTCCACTTT
TRBJ1-2	NA	NA	TRBV19	CASSILQGNGYTF	TGTGCCAGTAGTATACTACAGGGCAATGGCTACACCTTC
TRBJ2-1	NA	NA	TRBV18	CASSPDPAGEQFF	TGTGCCAGCTCACCCGACCCGGCGGGTGAGCAGTTCTTC
TRBJ2-2	NA	TRBD2	TRBV3-1/TRBV3-2	CASSPLAGGSTGELFF	TGTGCCAGCAGCCCTCTAGCGGGGGGCTCCACCGGGGAGCTGTTTTTT
TRBJ2-5	NA	NA	TRBV6-5	CASRTAGPLAETQYF	TGTGCCAGCAGAACTGCGGGACCTCTCGCAGAGACCCAGTACTTC
TRBJ2-5	NA	NA	TRBV7-3	CASSLAGTRNQETQYF	TGTGCCAGCAGCTTAGCCGGGACAAGAAACCAAGAGACCCAGTACTTC
TRBJ2-7	NA	NA	TRBV19	CASSFKVLTPSYEQYF	TGTGCCAGTAGTTTTAAAGTCCTAACCCCTTCCTACGAGCAGTACTTC
TRBJ2-7	NA	TRBD2	TRBV3-1/TRBV3-2	CASSPPSGRATYEQYF	TGTGCCAGCAGCCCCCCTAGCGGGAGGGCCACCTACGAGCAGTACTTC
TRBJ1-5	NA	NA	TRBV6-1	CASSGRARGLPSNQPQHF	TGTGCCAGCAGTGGTCGCGCCAGAGGACTGCCTAGCAATCAGCCCCAGCATTTT
TRBJ1-2	once	NA	TRBV11-2	CASSRTDGGDYGYTF	TGTGCCAGCAGTCGTACAGACGGGGGAGACTATGGCTACACCTTC
TRBJ2-2	NA	NA	TRBV5-1	CASSLQSGELFF	TGCGCCAGCAGCCTACAGAGCGGGGAGCTGTTTTTT
TRBJ1-4	NA	NA	TRBV4-1	CASSLEGLNEKLFF	TGCGCCAGCAGCTTGGAGGGGCTTAATGAAAAACTGTTTTTT
TRBJ1-1	NA	TRBD1	TRBV7-9	CASSPRGTGIEAFF	TGTGCCAGCAGCCCGCGTGGGACAGGGATAGAAGCTTTCTTT
TRBJ2-7	NA	NA	TRBV6-5	CASRGSIHEQYF	TGTGCCAGCAGGGGCTCGATCCACGAGCAGTACTTC
TRBJ2-7	NA	TRBD2	TRBV15	CATSSKTSGTRSSYEQYF	TGTGCCACCAGCAGCAAGACTAGCGGGACTAGGAGCTCCTACGAGCAGTACTTC
TRBJ1-2	NA	TRBD1	TRBV25-1	CASSGTGAYGYTF	TGTGCCAGCAGTGGGACAGGGGCCTATGGCTACACCTTC
TRBJ2-5	few	NA	TRBV5-3	CARSLGGRLETQYF	TGTGCCAGAAGCTTGGGGGGGCGCTTGGAGACCCAGTACTTC
TRBJ1-6	NA	NA	TRBV5-1	CASSLRSGANSPLHF	TGCGCCAGCAGCTTGAGGTCAGGGGCTAATTCACCCCTCCACTTT
TRBJ2-2	NA	NA	TRBV19	CASKLARDTGELFF	TGTGCCAGTAAACTTGCGAGGGACACCGGGGAGCTGTTTTTT
TRBJ1-2	NA	NA	TRBV12-3/TRBV12-4	CASSLASGTTF	TGTGCCAGCAGTTTGGCTTCCGGGACAACCTTC
TRBJ2-1	NA	TRBD1	TRBV6-1	CASSVPRQGNYNEQFF	TGTGCCAGCAGTGTCCCCCGACAGGGAAACTACAATGAGCAGTTCTTC
TRBJ1-1	NA	NA	TRBV10-3	CAISFIDRTENTEAFF	TGTGCCATCAGCTTTATTGACAGGACCGAGAACACTGAAGCTTTCTTT
TRBJ1-5	NA	NA	TRBV1	CTSSQDPGDSNQPQHF	TGCACCAGCAGCCAAGATCCAGGGGATAGCAATCAGCCCCAGCATTTT
TRBJ1-1	once	TRBD1	TRBV13	CASSLDGTENTEAFF	TGTGCCAGCAGCCTTGACGGGACAGAGAACACTGAAGCTTTCTTT
TRBJ1-1	NA	NA	TRBV19	CASSMEPGTEGTEAFF	TGTGCCAGTAGTATGGAGCCGGGAACCGAGGGAACTGAAGCTTTCTTT
TRBJ1-2	NA	TRBD1	TRBV27	CASSFRDRANYGYTF	TGTGCCAGCAGTTTCCGGGACAGAGCTAACTATGGCTACACCTTC
TRBJ2-2	few	NA	TRBV5-1	CASTPGGRGNTGELFF	TGCGCCAGTACCCCTGGGGGCAGGGGCAACACCGGGGAGCTGTTTTTT
TRBJ2-1	NA	TRBD2	TRBV24-1	CATSDLRRGGPREQFF	TGTGCCACCAGTGATTTGCGGCGGGGGGGCCCCCGTGAGCAGTTCTTC
TRBJ1-2	NA	NA	TRBV19	CASSGTGPPYGYTF	TGTGCCAGTAGCGGAACAGGGCCCCCCTATGGCTACACCTTC
TRBJ2-2	NA	NA	TRBV5-1	CASFPSTRSTGELFF	TGCGCCAGTTTCCCTTCCACTAGGTCAACCGGGGAGCTGTTTTTT
TRBJ2-7	NA	TRBD1	TRBV7-2	CASSLASYRGWEQYF	TGTGCCAGCAGCTTAGCGAGTTACAGGGGTTGGGAGCAGTACTTC
TRBJ2-5	NA	TRBD1	TRBV2	CASSEALQGATETQYF	TGTGCCAGCAGTGAAGCCCTACAGGGGGCTACGGAGACCCAGTACTTC
TRBJ2-1	NA	TRBD2	TRBV7-2	CASSFQTSGRLGEQFF	TGTGCCAGCAGCTTCCAAACTAGCGGGAGACTTGGTGAGCAGTTCTTC
TRBJ2-2	NA	TRBD1	TRBV18	CASSPGQGTGELFF	TGTGCCAGCTCACCCGGACAGGGGACCGGGGAGCTGTTTTTT
TRBJ2-6	NA	NA	TRBV19	CASSMRTAAGLGANVLTF	TGTGCCAGTAGTATGAGAACAGCGGCGGGGCTGGGGGCCAACGTCCTGACTTTC
TRBJ2-1	NA	TRBD2	TRBV9	CASSTGTSDYNEQFF	TGTGCCAGCAGCACAGGGACTAGCGACTACAATGAGCAGTTCTTC
TRBJ2-2	NA	TRBD1	TRBV11-2	CASSLGTGGNTGELFF	TGTGCCAGCAGCTTGGGAACAGGGGGGAACACCGGGGAGCTGTTTTTT
TRBJ1-6	NA	TRBD1	TRBV18	CASSLTPDRGNSPLHF	TGTGCCAGCTCATTAACTCCGGACAGGGGTAATTCACCCCTCCACTTT
TRBJ1-1	NA	NA	TRBV7-9	CASSLEGAAEAFF	TGTGCCAGCAGCTTAGAAGGGGCAGCTGAAGCTTTCTTT
TRBJ1-1	NA	NA	TRBV30	CAWILAGDTEAFF	TGTGCCTGGATTCTGGCGGGGGACACTGAAGCTTTCTTT
TRBJ1-1	NA	NA	TRBV27	CASSLWSLKNTEAFF	TGTGCCAGCAGTTTATGGAGCCTTAAGAACACTGAAGCTTTCTTT
TRBJ1-5	NA	TRBD1	TRBV18	CASSPGTGGRNQPQHF	TGTGCCAGCTCACCCGGGACAGGGGGCCGCAATCAGCCCCAGCATTTT
TRBJ2-1	NA	NA	TRBV21-1	CASSKDGTSGSPHEQFF	TGTGCCAGCAGCAAAGACGGGACTAGCGGGAGTCCCCATGAGCAGTTCTTC
TRBJ1-5	once	TRBD1	TRBV9	CASSVEPTGGQPQHF	TGTGCCAGCAGCGTAGAACCGACAGGGGGACAGCCCCAGCATTTT